The clone carrying this T cell receptor beta chain was detected ten times or more. The antigen is undetermined. Germline CDR1 MNHNS, CDR2 SASEGT. V lost 4 bases to trimming and J lost 3 bases, with 10 bases between them. This CDR3 has 13 amino acids. Researchers attached unique molecular identifiers to individual cDNA molecules. TCRdb reprocessed the 5' RACE reads via MiXCR and lists one record per CDR3 protein. The table includes approximately 45,000 distinct CDR3 sequences, roughly 6% detected once. The entry originates in a study of early T cells in non-severe SARS-CoV-2 infection. General study findings and limits: There was a bias toward anti-spike CD8 responses in VDJdb matching, which missed private and CD4 specificities.

The sequence derives from an adult who was a healthcare worker with PCR-confirmed SARS-CoV-2 infection or an uninfected control (not recorded which). Sequencing used whole blood. V usage is TRBV6-1 and J usage is TRBJ2-7; the D gene is possibly TRBD1 (5 bases). This CDR3 reads CASSGHRNYEQYF. CDR3 coding DNA: TGTGCCAGCAGTGGTCACAGGAACTACGAGCAGTACTTC.